The 9 T cell receptor beta chains given below trace back to one sample, sequenced in a study of Graves' ophthalmopathy and Graves' hyperthyroidism. The sequenced template was RNA, covering the TCR beta CDR3 region. HTBI primers served in a first-round RT-PCR, which a second-round multiplex PCR followed. TCRdb re-called the multiplex PCR reads with MiXCR, one entry per CDR3 protein. The sample lists around 400,000 distinct CDR3 sequences, more than 20% occurring once. Sequences were obtained from peripheral blood. Receptors were obtained from a woman aged 18-30 years with stable Graves' hyperthyroidism.

This clonotype was counted a few times. The CDR3 DNA reads as TGCAGTGCCAATATCTACGGGGTGGCCAAAAACATTCAGTACTTC. Its protein is CSANIYGVAKNIQYF. The chain couples TRBV20-1 to TRBJ2-4, with a possible D match to TRBD2 (5 bases). CDR3 size: 15 residues. The germline V and J ends were trimmed by 6 bases and 1 base, with 16 bases remaining between them. Germline V gene data show CDR1 as DFQATT and CDR2 as SNEGSKA (reference sequence).

There are many counts of this clonotype. The chain is built from TRBV24-1 and TRBJ2-5, with D possibly matching TRBD2 (5 bases). CDR1 KGHDR and CDR2 SFDVKD come from the germline V gene. This CDR3 comprises 14 residues. V lost 8 bases, J lost 1 base, and 13 bases lay in between. CDR3 residues: CATKASPCQETQYF. The CDR3 coding sequence is TGTGCCACCAAGGCTAGCCCATGCCAAGAGACCCAGTACTTC.

At least ten counts were recorded for this clonotype. The chain has TRBV2 and TRBJ1-5; unclear D gene. V was trimmed by 1 base and J by 7 bases, leaving 8 bases between them. The CDR3 sequence is 13 residues long. Germline V gene lookup returns CDR1 SNHLY and CDR2 FYNNEI. This chain's CDR3 is CASSEGGEQPQHF. The CDR3 DNA reads as TGTGCCAGCAGTGAAGGTGGGGAACAGCCCCAGCATTTT.

This clonotype was seen ten or more times. V gene TRBV15 combines with J gene TRBJ2-7; the D gene could be TRBD1 or TRBD2 (5 bases each). Germline CDR1 reads LNHNV; CDR2 reads YYDKDF (reference sequence). The CDR3 spans 15 residues. V shed 1 base and J shed 3 bases, with 13 bases lying between them. The CDR3 DNA is TGTGCCACCAGCAGAGGTCCGGGACCGAGCTACGAGCAGTACTTC. This encodes CATSRGPGPSYEQYF.

This clonotype was observed many times. A single base separates this from a much larger clone, so it may be a read error. This chain links TRBV6-2 or TRBV6-3 with TRBJ2-4; D may be TRBD2 (6 bases). Germline-derived CDR1 and CDR2 are MNHEY and SVGEGT. The CDR3 is 15 amino acids. Here the CDR3 DNA reads TGTGCCAGCACCGACGGGATACTAGCCAAAAACATTAAGTACTTC. Translating gives CASTDGILAKNIKYF.

This clonotype was seen many times. This rearrangement joins TRBV6-2 or TRBV6-3 to TRBJ2-7, with TRBD2 matching over 8 bases. J was trimmed by 4 bases and V by 6 bases; bases with no gene match: 8. CDR3 length equals 14 residues. CDR1 is MNHEY and CDR2 is SVGEGT in the germline V gene. The CDR3 nucleotides are TGTGCCAGCAGCCTCCGGGGGGGGAGATACGAGCAGTACTTC. This codes for CASSLRGGRYEQYF.

This clonotype showed up many times. V usage is TRBV5-1 and J usage is TRBJ1-1, with TRBD1 matching 12 bases. Germline CDR1 SGHRS, CDR2 YFSETQ. Trimming took 3 bases from V and 7 from J; bases not matched to a gene: 4. This CDR3 has 14 amino acids. DNA of the CDR3: TGCGCCAGCAGCTGGGACAGGGGGCGAATTGAAGCTTTCTTT. It translates to CASSWDRGRIEAFF.

This clonotype came up many times. This rearrangement joins TRBV7-2 to TRBJ1-2; TRBD1 matches 7 bases. Germline-derived CDR1 and CDR2 are SGHTA and FQGNSA. The CDR3 is 15 amino acids. With V trimmed by 5 bases and J by 4 bases, 10 bases remained unmatched. The CDR3 DNA reads TGTGCCAGCAGCCCCTGGGACAGCCCCTCCTATGGCTACACCTTC. Encoded protein: CASSPWDSPSYGYTF.

In its sample, this clonotype was seen many times. V gene TRBV27 combines with J gene TRBJ1-3; unclear D gene. Trimming cost V 6 bases and J 2 bases, with 11 bases left between them. The CDR3 is 14 residues long. Germline assignment: CDR1 MNHEY and CDR2 SMNVEV (reference sequence). The CDR3 DNA reads TGTGCCAGCAGGGGTGACATCCCTGGAAACACCATATATTTT. This gives the protein CASRGDIPGNTIYF.